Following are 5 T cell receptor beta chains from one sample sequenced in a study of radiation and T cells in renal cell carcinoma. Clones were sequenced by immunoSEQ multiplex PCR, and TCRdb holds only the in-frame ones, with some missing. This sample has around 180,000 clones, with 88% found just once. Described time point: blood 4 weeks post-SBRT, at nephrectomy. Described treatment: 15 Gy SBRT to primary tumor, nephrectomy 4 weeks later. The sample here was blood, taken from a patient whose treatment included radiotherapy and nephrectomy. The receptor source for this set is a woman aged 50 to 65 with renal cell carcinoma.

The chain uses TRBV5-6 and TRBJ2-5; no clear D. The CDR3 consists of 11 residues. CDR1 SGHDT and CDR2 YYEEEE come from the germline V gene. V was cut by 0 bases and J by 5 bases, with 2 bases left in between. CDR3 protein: CASSLDETQYF. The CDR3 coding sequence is TGTGCCAGCAGCTTGGATGAGACCCAGTACTTC.

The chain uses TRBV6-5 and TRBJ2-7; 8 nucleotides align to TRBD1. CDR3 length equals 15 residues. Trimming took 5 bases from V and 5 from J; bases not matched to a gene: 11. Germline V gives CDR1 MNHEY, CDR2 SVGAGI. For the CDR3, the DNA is TGTGCCAGCAGTCAACAGGGGGGTATTGCACACGAGCAGTACTTC. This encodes CASSQQGGIAHEQYF.

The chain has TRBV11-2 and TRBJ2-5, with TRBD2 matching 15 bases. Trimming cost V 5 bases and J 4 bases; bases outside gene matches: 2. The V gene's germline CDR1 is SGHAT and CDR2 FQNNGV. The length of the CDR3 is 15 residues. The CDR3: CASSQGLAGGETQYF. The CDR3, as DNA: TGTGCCAGCAGCCAGGGACTAGCGGGGGGAGAGACCCAGTACTTC.

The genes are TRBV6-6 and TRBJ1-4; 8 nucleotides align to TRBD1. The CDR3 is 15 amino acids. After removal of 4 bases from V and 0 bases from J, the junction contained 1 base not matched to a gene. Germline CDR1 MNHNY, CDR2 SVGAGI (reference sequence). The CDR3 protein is CASSSTGATNEKLFF. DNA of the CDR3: TGTGCCAGCAGTTCGACAGGGGCAACTAATGAAAAACTGTTTTTT.

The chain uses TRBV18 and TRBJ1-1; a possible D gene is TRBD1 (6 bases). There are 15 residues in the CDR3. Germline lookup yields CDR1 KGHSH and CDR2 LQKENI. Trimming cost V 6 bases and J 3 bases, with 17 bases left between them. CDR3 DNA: TGTGCCAGCTCCCCTCTGACAGGTGGCGACACTGAAGCTTTCTTT. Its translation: CASSPLTGGDTEAFF.